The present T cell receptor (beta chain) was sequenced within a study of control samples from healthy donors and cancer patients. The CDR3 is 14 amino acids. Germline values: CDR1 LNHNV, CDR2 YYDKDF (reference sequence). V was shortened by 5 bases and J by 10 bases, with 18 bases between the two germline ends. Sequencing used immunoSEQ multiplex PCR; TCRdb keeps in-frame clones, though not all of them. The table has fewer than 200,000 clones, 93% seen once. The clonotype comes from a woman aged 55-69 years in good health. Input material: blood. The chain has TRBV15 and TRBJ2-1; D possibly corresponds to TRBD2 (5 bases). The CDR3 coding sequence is TGTGCCACCAGCTCGGGGTTGACGGGCCCCGAGCAGTTCTTC. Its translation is CATSSGLTGPEQFF.